The present T cell receptor (beta chain) was sequenced within a study of PD-1 blockade in classical Hodgkin lymphoma. Profiled with immunoSEQ multiplex PCR; TCRdb holds only in-frame clones, not every one. The data contain 53,000 or so clones, about 85% of them seen just once; the ten biggest clones take up about 15%. The CDR3 is 16 amino acids. Germline CDR1 SGHKS, CDR2 YYEKEE (reference sequence). J gave up 0 bases and V 0 bases, and 2 bases lay outside the gene matches. Findings and caveats of the study: Complete responders possessed baseline diversity comparable to newly diagnosed patients. There remain no defined causes for the repertoire differences, which possibly reflect disease activity or prior therapy. After ASCT, patients who started nivolumab under 1 year later were excluded. By C4D1, CD4+ diversity increased significantly, especially in complete responders.

As concerns this clone: What it binds is not known.

No patient escaped relapse after autologous stem cell transplantation, and brentuximab vedotin exposure varied. The chain is built from TRBV5-5 and TRBJ2-2; 7 bases match TRBD1. Sequences were derived from peripheral blood mononuclear cells (PBMCs), sampled at baseline. The receptor comes from a human donor with classical Hodgkin lymphoma. Here the CDR3 reads CASSLVGTANTGELFF. In DNA form, the CDR3 reads TGTGCCAGCAGCTTGGTCGGGACAGCGAACACCGGGGAGCTGTTTTTT.